The 5 T cell receptor beta chains below all came from one sample that was sequenced in a study of T cells after yellow fever vaccination. Each CDR3 protein is one row after TCRdb ran MiXCR on the 5' RACE reads. Of more than 450,000 distinct CDR3 sequences detected, around a fifth appear once; the ten largest clones hold about 17%. The source was PBMCs, collected approximately 22 days after the first yellow fever vaccination. These receptors were taken from a man between 18 and 35 years old who received the YFV17D yellow fever vaccine.

The chain uses TRBV21-1 and TRBJ1-5; the table's TRBD1 call for D was not verified on the DNA. TRBV21-1 represents a pseudogene. The CDR3 is 14 amino acids. In DNA, the CDR3 is TGTGCCAGCAGCGCACGGACAGGGAATCAGCCCCAGCATTTT. Translated, it gives CASSARTGNQPQHF.

The chain links TRBV27 to TRBJ1-4; D call uncertain. Trimming removed 6 bases at V and 7 bases at J, with 15 bases between. CDR1 MNHEY and CDR2 SMNVEV come from the germline V gene (reference sequence). This CDR3 has 14 residues. The CDR3 loop reads CASRPGGGGEKLFF. In nucleotides, the CDR3 is TGTGCCAGCAGACCCGGCGGTGGCGGTGAAAAACTGTTTTTT.

For this clonotype: This sequence may be a read error, since a much larger clone differs from it by one base. The rearrangement links TRBV6-1 to TRBJ2-3; 7 bases are a match to TRBD2. The CDR3 consists of 16 residues. The V gene end was trimmed by 6 bases and the J gene end by 0 bases; junction bases not matched to a gene: 9. Germline CDR1 reads MNHNS; CDR2 reads SASEGT. The CDR3 sequence is CASSLWDYRSTDTQYF. The CDR3 DNA reads TGTGCCAGCAGCCTCTGGGACTACCGGAGCACAGATACGCAGTATTTT.

This chain uses TRBV15 with TRBJ1-2, with D maybe TRBD1 (5 bases). The CDR3 is 15 amino acids. Trimming removed 0 bases from V and 7 bases from J, with 15 bases in between. Germline CDR1 reads LNHNV; CDR2 reads YYDKDF (reference sequence). CDR3 region: CATSRDHGARVGYTF. Here the CDR3 DNA reads TGTGCCACCAGCAGAGATCACGGGGCGCGGGTTGGCTACACCTTC. The whole variable domain, filled in from reference TRBV15 and TRBJ1-2, reads DAMVIQNPRYQVTQFGKPVTLSCSQTLNHNVMYWYQQKSSQAPKLLFHYYDKDFNNEADTPDNFQSRRPNTSFCFLDIRSPGLGDTAMYLCATSRDHGARVGYTFGSGTRLTVV.

The chain combines TRBV27 with TRBJ1-4; D not resolved. Between the trimmed V and J ends, which lost 3 bases and 7 bases, there was a span of 18 bases. The V gene's germline CDR1 is MNHEY and CDR2 SMNVEV (reference sequence). The CDR3 contains 16 residues. The CDR3 is CASSLLQASRGEKLFF. CDR3 sequence (DNA): TGTGCCAGCAGTTTGCTCCAGGCCTCCCGGGGTGAAAAACTGTTTTTT.